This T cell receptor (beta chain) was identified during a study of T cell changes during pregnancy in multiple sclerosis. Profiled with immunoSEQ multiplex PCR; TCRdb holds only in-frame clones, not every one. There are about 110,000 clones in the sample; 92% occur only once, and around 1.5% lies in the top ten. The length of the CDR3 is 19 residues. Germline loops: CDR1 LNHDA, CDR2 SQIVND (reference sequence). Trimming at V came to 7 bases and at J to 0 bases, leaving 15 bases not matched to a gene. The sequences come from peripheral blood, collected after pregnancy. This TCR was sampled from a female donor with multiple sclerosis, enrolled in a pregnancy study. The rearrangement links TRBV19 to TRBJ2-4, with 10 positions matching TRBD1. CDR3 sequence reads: CASNNLSGTGVGAKNIQYF. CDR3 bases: TGTGCCAGTAATAACCTTTCCGGGACAGGGGTTGGAGCCAAAAACATTCAGTACTTC.